Following are 3 T cell receptor beta chains from one sample sequenced in a study of shared T cell receptors in the human thymus. Profiling relied on immunoSEQ multiplex PCR, and the TCRdb table lists in-frame clones only, not all of them. The sample comprises 600,000 to 900,000 clones, approximately 85% of which are singletons, and about 0.011% rests with the top ten. This sample also appeared in a second study, on human thymus T cells.

Sequencing used thymocytes. The receptors come from a girl under two years old with a congenital heart defect.

The chain is built from TRBV10-2 and TRBJ2-7; D possibly corresponds to TRBD2 (7 bases). CDR1 is WSHSY and CDR2 is SAAADI in the germline V gene. This CDR3 comprises 16 residues. V lost 4 bases, J lost 7 bases, and 23 bases lay in between. The CDR3 DNA reads TGCGCCAGCAGTGCCCCTAGGGCGGGGGCAGGTTGGGAGCAGTACTTC. Translation: CASSAPRAGAGWEQYF.

The chain joins TRBV15 to TRBJ1-4; D possibly corresponds to TRBD1 (6 bases). The length of the CDR3 is 21 residues. V lost 2 bases and J 2 bases, leaving 27 bases between the germline ends. Germline values: CDR1 LNHNV, CDR2 YYDKDF (reference sequence). The CDR3 nucleotides read TGTGCCACCAGCAGATTGGTTTCAGGGGATAAACACCCATCCACTAATGAAAAACTGTTTTTT. Protein sequence: CATSRLVSGDKHPSTNEKLFF.

This clone appeared a single time. The CDR3 DNA is TGTGCCAGCAGTGTCAGGGGGACGAATTCACCCCTCCACTTT. Residues: CASSVRGTNSPLHF. The V gene is TRBV6-1, the J gene TRBJ1-6; 7 positions agree with TRBD1. Unmatched junction bases numbered 4, after V lost 4 bases and J lost 7 bases. CDR1 is MNHNS and CDR2 is SASEGT in the germline V gene. The CDR3 is 14 amino acids.